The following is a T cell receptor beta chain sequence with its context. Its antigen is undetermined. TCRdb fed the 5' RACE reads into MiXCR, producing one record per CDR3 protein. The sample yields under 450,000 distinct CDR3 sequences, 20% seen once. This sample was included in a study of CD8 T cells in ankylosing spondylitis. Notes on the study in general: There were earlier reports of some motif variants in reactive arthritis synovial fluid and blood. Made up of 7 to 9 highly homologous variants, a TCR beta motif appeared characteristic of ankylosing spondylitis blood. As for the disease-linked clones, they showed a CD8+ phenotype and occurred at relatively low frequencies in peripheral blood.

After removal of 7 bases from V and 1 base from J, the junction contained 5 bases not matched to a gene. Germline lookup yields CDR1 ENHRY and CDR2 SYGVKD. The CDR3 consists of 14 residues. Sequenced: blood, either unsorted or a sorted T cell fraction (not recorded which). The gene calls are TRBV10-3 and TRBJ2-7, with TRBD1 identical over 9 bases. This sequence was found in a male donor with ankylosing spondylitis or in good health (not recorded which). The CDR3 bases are TGTGCCATCAAGGGACAGGGCCCTTCCTACGAGCAGTACTTC. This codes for CAIKGQGPSYEQYF.